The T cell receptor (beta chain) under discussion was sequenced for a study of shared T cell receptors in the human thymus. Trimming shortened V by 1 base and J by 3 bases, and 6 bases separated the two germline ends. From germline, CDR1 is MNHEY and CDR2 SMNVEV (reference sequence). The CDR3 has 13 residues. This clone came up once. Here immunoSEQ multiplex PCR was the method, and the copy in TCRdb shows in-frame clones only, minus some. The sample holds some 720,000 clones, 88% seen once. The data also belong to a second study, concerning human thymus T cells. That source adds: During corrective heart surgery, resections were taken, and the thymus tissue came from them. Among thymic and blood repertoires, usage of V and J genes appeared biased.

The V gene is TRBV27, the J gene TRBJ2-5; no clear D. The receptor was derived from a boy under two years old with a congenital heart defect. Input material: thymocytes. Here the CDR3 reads CASSLFRKETQYF. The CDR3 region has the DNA TGTGCCAGCAGTTTATTCAGGAAAGAGACCCAGTACTTC.